This T cell receptor (beta chain) comes out of a study of T cells in Graves' hyperthyroidism and ophthalmopathy. RNA transcripts yielded amplified TCR beta CDR3 regions. First-round RT-PCR targeting the TCR CDR3 was performed with the HTBI primer set. TCRdb independently ran MiXCR on the multiplex PCR reads; one entry per CDR3 protein. The sample shows approximately 620,000 distinct CDR3 sequences, more than 15% of them seen only once. This CDR3 is 17 amino acids long. The germline V gene has CDR1 DFQATT and CDR2 SNEGSKA (reference sequence). Trimming left V 0 bases short and J 0 bases short, with 15 bases between.

The clonotype comes from a woman aged 35 to 49 with Graves' ophthalmopathy. The sample was blood. The chain has TRBV20-1 and TRBJ1-5, with D uncertain. The CDR3 bases are TGCAGTGCTAGAGATTCCGCGCTATTGTATAGCAATCAGCCCCAGCATTTT. Amino acid sequence: CSARDSALLYSNQPQHF.